Listed below are T cell receptor beta chains from one sample, sequenced in a study of cytomegalovirus exposure and HLA in healthy donors. TCRdb's copy holds only in-frame clones and misses some; the assay was immunoSEQ multiplex PCR. Of about 120,000 clones listed, about 81% are singletons. Sequenced input: PBMCs. These receptors were taken from a man between 35 and 55 years old in good health and CMV-seronegative. Each CDR3 is given without its conserved first and last residue. Each record gives: J gene, V gene, CDR3 length, CDR3 protein.

j_call: TRBJ2-2
v_call: TRBV19
cdr3_length: 12
cdr3_aa: AGRGSPNTGELF

j_call: TRBJ2-1
v_call: TRBV7-9
cdr3_length: 13
cdr3_aa: ASSPDVPPYNEQF

j_call: TRBJ2-4
v_call: TRBV29-1
cdr3_length: 12
cdr3_aa: SVEGGEAKNIQY

j_call: TRBJ1-3
v_call: TRBV7-2
cdr3_length: 13
cdr3_aa: ASTQQGFAGNTIY

j_call: TRBJ2-5
v_call: TRBV2
cdr3_length: 11
cdr3_aa: ASQRGAQETQY

j_call: TRBJ1-6
v_call: TRBV11-2
cdr3_length: 12
cdr3_aa: ASSLTGGYSPLH

j_call: TRBJ2-5
v_call: TRBV7-9
cdr3_length: 17
cdr3_aa: ASTRQIGIGGGVKETQY

j_call: TRBJ1-2
v_call: TRBV7-2
cdr3_length: 12
cdr3_aa: ASSSLSGTGDYT

j_call: TRBJ2-3
v_call: TRBV28
cdr3_length: 13
cdr3_aa: ASSSAGVDSDTQY

j_call: TRBJ1-2
v_call: TRBV28
cdr3_length: 11
cdr3_aa: ASSPTGYYGYT

j_call: TRBJ1-3
v_call: TRBV25-1
cdr3_length: 11
cdr3_aa: ASRDSSGNTIY

j_call: TRBJ1-1
v_call: TRBV7-9
cdr3_length: 12
cdr3_aa: ASSSGGQGAEAF

j_call: TRBJ1-5
v_call: TRBV28
cdr3_length: 14
cdr3_aa: ASSPRTGAGNQPQH

j_call: TRBJ1-1
v_call: TRBV6-1
cdr3_length: 12
cdr3_aa: ASRSQASGTEAF

j_call: TRBJ1-2
v_call: TRBV6-1
cdr3_length: 12
cdr3_aa: ASSEGAGGYGYT

j_call: TRBJ1-1
v_call: TRBV20-1
cdr3_length: 8
cdr3_aa: SASREEAF

j_call: TRBJ2-1
v_call: TRBV14
cdr3_length: 12
cdr3_aa: ASSRTSAYNEQF

j_call: TRBJ1-5
v_call: TRBV19
cdr3_length: 13
cdr3_aa: ASSTGGQGSQPQH

j_call: TRBJ1-1
v_call: TRBV19
cdr3_length: 14
cdr3_aa: ASSRGKPRVGTEAF

j_call: .
v_call: TRBV28
cdr3_length: 12
cdr3_aa: ASSLPRTLREQY

j_call: TRBJ2-7
v_call: TRBV30
cdr3_length: 14
cdr3_aa: AWSVGARASSYEQY

j_call: TRBJ2-5
v_call: TRBV9
cdr3_length: 14
cdr3_aa: ASSGTSGGSQETQY

j_call: TRBJ1-1
v_call: TRBV7-9
cdr3_length: 14
cdr3_aa: ASRRAGDTHTLEAF

j_call: TRBJ2-1
v_call: TRBV11-1
cdr3_length: 13
cdr3_aa: ASSLAKLAGGEQF

j_call: TRBJ2-7
v_call: TRBV5-6
cdr3_length: 14
cdr3_aa: ASSLPGLAVAYEQY

j_call: TRBJ1-1
v_call: TRBV27
cdr3_length: 11
cdr3_aa: ASSREGFTEAF

j_call: TRBJ2-7
v_call: TRBV6-5
cdr3_length: 12
cdr3_aa: ASKNDLVSYEQY

j_call: TRBJ2-3
v_call: TRBV2
cdr3_length: 15
cdr3_aa: ASTIPGLAGFSDTQY

j_call: TRBJ1-3
v_call: TRBV27
cdr3_length: 12
cdr3_aa: ASSQQGAGNTIY

j_call: TRBJ2-3
v_call: TRBV12-5
cdr3_length: 13
cdr3_aa: ASGFAGAGTDTQY

j_call: TRBJ1-5
v_call: TRBV7-9
cdr3_length: 15
cdr3_aa: ASSPSEWTGDNQPQH

j_call: TRBJ1-4
v_call: TRBV5-1
cdr3_length: 13
cdr3_aa: ASSLDPGVNEKLF

j_call: TRBJ1-5
v_call: TRBV30
cdr3_length: 12
cdr3_aa: AWSVDRGDQPQH

j_call: TRBJ2-3
v_call: TRBV20-1
cdr3_length: 8
cdr3_aa: SASTDTQY

j_call: TRBJ2-2
v_call: TRBV11-2
cdr3_length: 15
cdr3_aa: ASSPLKRQGTTGELF

j_call: TRBJ1-6
v_call: TRBV25-1
cdr3_length: 12
cdr3_aa: ASSDWTGYSPLH

j_call: TRBJ1-2
v_call: TRBV7-9
cdr3_length: 11
cdr3_aa: ASTTGATYGYT

j_call: TRBJ2-6
v_call: TRBV5-6
cdr3_length: 17
cdr3_aa: ASSFGQGVTVSGANVLT

j_call: TRBJ1-3
v_call: TRBV11-2
cdr3_length: 12
cdr3_aa: ASSLGVLRNTIY

j_call: TRBJ2-5
v_call: TRBV6-6
cdr3_length: 12
cdr3_aa: ASSYIGGAETQY

j_call: TRBJ1-6
v_call: TRBV14
cdr3_length: 14
cdr3_aa: ASSQGIGLKNSPLH

j_call: TRBJ2-7
v_call: TRBV7-9
cdr3_length: 13
cdr3_aa: ASSPTLAENYEQY

j_call: .
v_call: TRBV27
cdr3_length: 13
cdr3_aa: ASRDVSGNSYEQY

j_call: TRBJ2-3
v_call: TRBV7-2
cdr3_length: 10
cdr3_aa: ASSTYTDTQY

j_call: TRBJ2-3
v_call: TRBV9
cdr3_length: 14
cdr3_aa: ASSDTMQGIADTQY

j_call: TRBJ1-4
v_call: TRBV25-1
cdr3_length: 13
cdr3_aa: ASSEPTGANEKLF

j_call: TRBJ2-7
v_call: TRBV7-3
cdr3_length: 14
cdr3_aa: ASSPGVLAGTHEQY

j_call: TRBJ2-1
v_call: TRBV12-5
cdr3_length: 13
cdr3_aa: ASGLVAGVTAEQF

j_call: TRBJ2-1
v_call: TRBV5-8
cdr3_length: 13
cdr3_aa: ASSLRGSNYNEQF

j_call: TRBJ2-3
v_call: TRBV5-1
cdr3_length: 13
cdr3_aa: ASSPPTSATDTQY